These 15 T cell receptor beta chains originate from one sample sequenced in a study of tumor-infiltrating lymphocytes in primary liver carcinoma. Starting material of 450 to 550 ng total RNA yielded TCR beta cDNA via a constant-region primer. Researchers made the TCR beta libraries by running three nested multiplex PCR rounds with slightly modified ARM-PCR. It was with TRBV1-TRBV30 forward primers and a C-beta reverse primer that the first two PCR rounds were run, at approximately 10 cycles each. Using its own MiXCR run on the multiplex PCR reads, TCRdb lists one record per CDR3 protein. The repertoire includes over 100,000 distinct CDR3 sequences, less than 75% of them detected once, and 8.1% sits in the top ten. The roughly 20-34 mg bulk tissue piece was not sorted before simultaneous RNA and DNA extraction. Material for sequencing was tumor-adjacent normal liver tissue. The receptors originated from an older woman with primary liver carcinoma and hepatitis B virus infection.

Points on this clonotype: Compared with germline, one end of the junction differs, possibly owing to a read error. This rearrangement joins TRBV11-3 to TRBJ2-1, with 7 bases lining up with TRBD1. This CDR3 is built from 17 residues. The germline gives CDR1 SGHNT, CDR2 YENEEA. CDR3 amino acids: CASTLGQGEWRVDEQFF. CDR3 nucleotides: TGTGCCAGCACCTTAGGTCAGGGGGAGTGGCGTGTCGATGAGCAGTTCTTC. Supplemented by reference TRBV11-3 and TRBJ2-1, the full variable domain reads EAGVVQSPRYKIIEKKQPVAFWCNPISGHNTLYWYLQNLGQGPELLIRYENEEAVDDSQLPKDRFSAERLKGVDSTLKIQPAELGDSAVYLCASTLGQGEWRVDEQFFGPGTRLTVL.

In its sample, this clonotype is medium-sized. This chain links TRBV11-2 with TRBJ2-3; 7 nucleotides line up with TRBD1. Germline V gene sequence: CDR1 SGHAT, CDR2 FQNNGV. CDR3 size: 13 residues. Losses at the gene ends were 3 bases for V and 4 bases for J; bases not matched to a gene: 1. CDR3 region: CASSFTGADTQYF. In DNA, the CDR3 is TGTGCCAGCAGCTTTACAGGGGCAGATACGCAGTATTTT.

With regard to this clonotype: One junction end does not reproduce the germline sequence, and a read error may be involved. CDR3 in DNA: TGCGCCAGCAGCGCCGACAGGGGCTCCTATAATGGGCAGTTCTTC. This translates into CASSADRGSYNGQFF. The chain recombines TRBV4-1 with TRBJ2-1, with 8 bases that match TRBD1. Germline V CDR1 and CDR2: MGHRA, YSYEKL. The CDR3 is made up of 15 amino acids.

Note on this clonotype: This clone may be a read error of a much larger clone one base away. J is TRBJ2-1 and V is TRBV10-2; D possibly corresponds to TRBD2 (6 bases). V lost 2 bases to trimming and J lost 8 bases, with 10 bases between them. This CDR3 region has 13 residues. Germline CDR1 WSHSY, CDR2 SAAADI. CDR3 bases: TGCGCCAGCAGTGAGGGGAGGTTAGATGAGCAGTTCTTC. This sequence encodes CASSEGRLDEQFF.

This clonotype has ten or more counts. The rearrangement uses TRBV12-3 or TRBV12-4 and TRBJ1-5; possibly TRBD1 for D (5 bases). The germline V and J ends were trimmed by 1 base and 2 bases, with 6 bases remaining between them. The CDR3 has 14 residues. The CDR3 is CASSLGGGNQPQHF. For the CDR3, the DNA is TGTGCCAGCAGTTTAGGGGGGGGCAATCAGCCCCAGCATTTT.

This clonotype has more than one count but fewer than ten. A much larger clonotype is one base distant, so this may be a read error. DNA for the CDR3: TGTGCCAGCAGTGAAAGCGGACAGTATGGCTACACCTTC. This encodes CASSESGQYGYTF. This rearrangement joins TRBV6-1 to TRBJ1-2, with D possibly matching TRBD1 (6 bases). In germline, CDR1 is MNHNS, CDR2 SASEGT. The CDR3 totals 13 residues. Deletions cut 2 bases from V and 5 bases from J, with 9 bases between.

This clonotype was counted many times. The rearrangement joins TRBV5-1 to TRBJ1-1, with 7 bases fitting TRBD1. Germline V gene data show CDR1 as SGHRS and CDR2 as YFSETQ. With V trimmed by 0 bases and J by 8 bases, 4 bases remained unmatched. The length of the CDR3 is 13 residues. As DNA, the CDR3 is TGCGCCAGCAGCTTGGCTGCGACAGGGGAAGCTTTCTTT. Translated, it gives CASSLAATGEAFF.

Points on this clonotype: Possible read error: a much larger clone is one base away. The V gene is TRBV6-4, the J gene TRBJ2-2; D possibly uses TRBD1 or TRBD2 (5 bases each). From germline, CDR1 is MRHNA and CDR2 SNTAGT. CDR3 length equals 14 residues. As DNA, the CDR3 is TGTGCCAGCAGTGACGGGACGGACACCGTGGAGCTGTTTTTT. It specifies CASSDGTDTVELFF.

As regards this clonotype: Its ends do not fully match the called genes, so a read error is possible. The V call is TRBV11-2, the J call TRBJ2-3, with a possible D match to TRBD1 (6 bases). Germline assignment: CDR1 SGHAT and CDR2 FQNNGV. The CDR3 is 17 amino acids. In DNA form, the CDR3 reads TGTGCCAGCAGTTTAGGGGGAATAACGTACACGTCAGATATGCAGTATTTT. It yields the protein CASSLGGITYTSDMQYF.

Many counts were recorded for this clonotype. This chain joins TRBV28 and TRBJ2-1; maybe TRBD2 (6 bases). The V gene's germline CDR1 is MDHEN and CDR2 SYDVKM. The CDR3 has 14 amino acids. Trimming cost V 6 bases and J 3 bases, with 12 bases left between them. As DNA, the CDR3 is TGTGCCAGCAGATCCGGGACTCGCTACAATGAGCAGTTCTTC. Translation gives CASRSGTRYNEQFF.

The chain recombines TRBV6-2 or TRBV6-3 with TRBJ2-7; maybe TRBD2 (5 bases). In germline, CDR1 is MNHEY, CDR2 SVGEGT. This CDR3 is 17 amino acids long. Trimming stripped 9 bases from V and 3 bases from J, with 27 bases between. CDR3 nucleotide sequence: TGTGCCAGTAGCTCCGTGGAGGTTGGCAGTGCAAACTACGAGCAGTACTTC. It yields the protein CASSSVEVGSANYEQYF.

The gene calls are TRBV28 and TRBJ2-7, with a weak D call TRBD2 (5 bases). The V gene lost 6 bases and the J gene lost 6 bases, with 24 bases spanning the gap. CDR1 MDHEN and CDR2 SYDVKM come from the germline V gene. The CDR3 covers 16 residues. The CDR3 region is CASRPTSGIGPTEQYF. Written as DNA, the CDR3 is TGTGCCAGCAGACCGACCTCCGGGATAGGGCCCACCGAGCAGTACTTC.

This clonotype was observed many times. The chain joins TRBV13 to TRBJ1-2, with D possibly being TRBD1 (5 bases). This CDR3 spans 17 amino acids. The germline gives CDR1 PRHDT, CDR2 FYEKMQ (reference sequence). The ends were cut back, 6 bases at V and 2 bases at J, with 22 bases in the middle. The CDR3 bases are TGTGCCAGCAGTCGGGGCGCGGCATTCGGGGAGAACTATGGCTACACCTTC. Translated, it gives CASSRGAAFGENYGYTF.

A note on this clonotype: The conserved phenylalanine or tryptophan is not found at the CDR3 terminus, so this likely reflects a read error. The limits of the CDR3 on the DNA are not certain, so only TCRdb's listed CDR3 is given. The chain links TRBV11-3 to TRBJ2-7; no DNA check was done on the table's D call, TRBD2. Germline V gives CDR1 SGHNT, CDR2 YENEEA. The CDR3 spans 13 amino acids, including both terminal residues. The CDR3 sequence is CASSLEYGPEEYI.

Comments on this clonotype: The final CDR3 position lacks the conserved phenylalanine or tryptophan, pointing to a likely read error. The rearrangement joins TRBV11-2 to TRBJ1-6; a possible D gene is TRBD1 (6 bases). The CDR3 runs 15 residues. Germline CDR1 SGHAT, CDR2 FQNNGV. Here the CDR3 reads CASSSSQGLNSPLHY. CDR3 DNA: TGTGCCAGTAGCTCGTCGCAGGGGCTTAATTCACCCCTCCACTAT.